The clone carrying this T cell receptor beta chain was seen many times. Time point defined: after trial treatment. Treatment in this sample: LDRT plus nivolumab, ipilimumab, low-dose cyclophosphamide and aspirin (RACIN trial). Each donor was administered nivolumab, ipilimumab, aspirin, low-dose cyclophosphamide and low-dose radiotherapy. The data stem from a study of low-dose radiotherapy and immunotherapy resistance in tumors. At the level of the study: Those assigned to Cohort 2 were treated with 1 Gy per fraction every two weeks (13 Gy in total over 26 weeks). On a schedule of every two weeks, intravenous cyclophosphamide at a dose of 200 mg/m2 was delivered one day before each radiation and immunotherapy administration.

cDNA synthesis used a TRAV/TRBV-specific primer set for both chains. The authors ran 20 PCR cycles to amplify TCRs with a constant-region primer and V-primer adapter. TCRdb reprocessed the reads via MiXCR and lists one record per CDR3 protein. The table lists 80,000 or so distinct CDR3 sequences, around a sixth of them singletons. The sequencing used PBMCs, collected after low-dose radiotherapy plus immunotherapy. The receptor comes from a male donor with prostate cancer.

Here the CDR3 DNA reads TGCGCCAGCAGCCACGGGACAGGGTCCTACGAGCAGTACTTC. Translating it yields CASSHGTGSYEQYF. This chain uses TRBV4-1 with TRBJ2-7; 9 positions agree with TRBD1. After removal of 3 bases from V and 1 base from J, the junction contained 1 base not matched to a gene. The CDR3 contains 14 residues. From germline, CDR1 is MGHRA and CDR2 YSYEKL.